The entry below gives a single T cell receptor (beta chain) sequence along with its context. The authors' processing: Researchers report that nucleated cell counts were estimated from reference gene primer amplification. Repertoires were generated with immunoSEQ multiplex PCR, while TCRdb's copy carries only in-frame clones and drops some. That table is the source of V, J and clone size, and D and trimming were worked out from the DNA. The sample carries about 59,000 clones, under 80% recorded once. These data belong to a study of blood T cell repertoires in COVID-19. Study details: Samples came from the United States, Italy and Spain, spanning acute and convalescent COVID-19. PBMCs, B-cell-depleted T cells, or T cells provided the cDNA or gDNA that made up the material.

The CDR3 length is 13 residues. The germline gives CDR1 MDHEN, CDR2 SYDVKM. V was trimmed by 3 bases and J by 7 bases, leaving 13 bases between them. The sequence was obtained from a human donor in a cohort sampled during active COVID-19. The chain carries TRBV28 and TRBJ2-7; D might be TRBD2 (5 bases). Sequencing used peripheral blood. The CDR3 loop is CASSLSGVGEQYF. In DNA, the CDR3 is TGTGCCAGCAGTTTGTCCGGGGTGGGGGAGCAGTACTTC.